This record concerns one T cell receptor beta chain sequence. The same CDR3 can be traced to other DNA sequences in this sample. This entry is derived from a study of CD8+ T cells in alopecia areata. Treatment of the sample: oral pan-JAK inhibitor, 5-10 mg twice daily. Specimens obtained from alopecia areata patients comprised lesional scalp punch biopsies and peripheral blood. The CDR3 runs 13 residues. CDR1 and CDR2 (germline): SQVTM, ANQGSEA. Trimming removed 7 bases from V and 5 bases from J; junction bases left unmatched: 4. Extraction of RNA preceded its reverse transcription into cDNA, which served as the sequencing template. Libraries were prepared by immunoSEQ multiplex PCR; TCRdb keeps only in-frame clonotypes and omits some of them. Of approximately 210,000 clones listed, approximately 70% are singletons.

The receptor comes from a human donor with alopecia areata. The gene calls are TRBV29-1 and TRBJ2-1, with 11 bases fitting TRBD2. This material consisted of CD4+ T cells sorted from blood, taken at week 44, from a patient treated with tofacitinib. CDR3 region: CSAPSGGNNEQFF. The CDR3, as DNA: TGCAGCGCGCCTAGCGGGGGGAACAATGAGCAGTTCTTC.